The present T cell receptor beta chain was sequenced within a study of vaccination and CD4 T cells after COVID-19. Treatment specified: roughly ten-day PBMC culture with coronavirus spike peptide pools or control peptides (ViraFEST assay). Cultured CD4+ T cell DNA underwent sequencing with the Oncomine TCR Beta short-read assay. TCRdb reanalysed the PCR reads using MiXCR and keeps one entry per CDR3 protein. This sample has around 10,000 distinct CDR3 sequences; about three quarters occur once, and the top ten carry over 9%. Germline V gene sequence: CDR1 SGHVS, CDR2 FQNEAQ. There are 15 residues in the CDR3. V dropped 4 bases and J dropped 1 base, with 13 bases sitting between them. As to this clonotype: Its specificity is not known.

The material sequenced was CD4+ T cells from blood, cultured in vitro. This sequence originates from a human donor who had recovered from COVID-19. V gene TRBV7-8 combines with J gene TRBJ1-1; D is unclear. The CDR3 spells CASSYSGSRNTEAFF. In DNA, the CDR3 is TGTGCCAGCAGCTATTCCGGATCGAGGAACACTGAAGCTTTCTTT.